This TCR beta chain was recorded in a study of blood T cell repertoires in COVID-19. This CDR3 region has 14 residues. From germline, CDR1 is SGHNT and CDR2 YYREEE (reference sequence). J was trimmed by 6 bases and V by 2 bases; bases with no gene match: 1. Data came from immunoSEQ multiplex PCR; TCRdb stores just in-frame clones and leaves some out. The sample consists of approximately 300,000 clones, around 90% of them appearing once. The receptor was isolated from a woman aged 50 to 65 who had recovered from COVID-19. Sequenced material: peripheral blood. V usage is TRBV5-4 and J usage is TRBJ2-1, with 11 bases identical to TRBD1. The DNA for the CDR3 is TGTGCCAGCAGCTTAGGGACAGGGGGCAATGAGCAGTTCTTC. The encoded protein is CASSLGTGGNEQFF.